This TCR beta chain was profiled in a study of shared clonotypes between healthy human individuals. Using immunoSEQ multiplex PCR, the repertoire was profiled, and TCRdb retains in-frame clones only, with some absent. This table holds over a million clones, 75% found once. The CDR3 contains 15 residues. Germline loops: CDR1 SGDLS, CDR2 YYNGEE. With V trimmed by 7 bases and J by 4 bases, 11 bases remained unmatched. The study enrolled healthy HIV-negative adults without recent acute infections or vaccinations as donors. Naive CD45RA+ and memory CD45RA-negative subsets were split from CD4+ cells. V is TRBV9 and J is TRBJ2-5; 9 bases fit TRBD2. Sequenced: memory CD4+ T cells sorted from blood. Subset noted: CD45RA-negative fraction. The clonotype comes from a man aged 18 to 29 in good health. The CDR3 spells CASSSGGMGPETQYF. The CDR3, as DNA: TGTGCCAGCTCGAGCGGGGGGATGGGGCCAGAGACCCAGTACTTC.